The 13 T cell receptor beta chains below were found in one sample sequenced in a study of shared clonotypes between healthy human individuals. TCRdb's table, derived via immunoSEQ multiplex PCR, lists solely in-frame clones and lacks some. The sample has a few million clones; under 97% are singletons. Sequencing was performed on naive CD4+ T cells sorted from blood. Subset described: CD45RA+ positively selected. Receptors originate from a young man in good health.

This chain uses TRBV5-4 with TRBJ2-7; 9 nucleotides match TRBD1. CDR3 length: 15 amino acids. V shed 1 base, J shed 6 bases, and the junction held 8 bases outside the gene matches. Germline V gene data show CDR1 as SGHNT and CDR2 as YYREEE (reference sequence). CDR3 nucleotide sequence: TGTGCCAGCAGCTTGCCGGGACAGGGAGCCCCCGAGCAGTACTTC. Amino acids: CASSLPGQGAPEQYF. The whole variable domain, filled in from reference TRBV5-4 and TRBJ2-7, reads ETGVTQSPTHLIKTRGQQVTLRCSSQSGHNTVSWYQQALGQGPQFIFQYYREEENGRGNFPPRFSGLQFPNYSSELNVNALELDDSALYLCASSLPGQGAPEQYFGPGTRLTVT.

The CDR3 protein is CASSVAQGGTEQFF. CDR3 DNA: TGTGCCAGCAGCGTAGCGCAGGGGGGGACTGAGCAGTTCTTC. The chain couples TRBV9 to TRBJ2-1, with D perhaps given as TRBD1 or TRBD2 (7 bases each). The CDR3 runs 14 residues. The V end lost 0 bases, the J end lost 9 bases, and 13 bases lay between the germline ends. Germline CDR1 and CDR2: SGDLS and YYNGEE.

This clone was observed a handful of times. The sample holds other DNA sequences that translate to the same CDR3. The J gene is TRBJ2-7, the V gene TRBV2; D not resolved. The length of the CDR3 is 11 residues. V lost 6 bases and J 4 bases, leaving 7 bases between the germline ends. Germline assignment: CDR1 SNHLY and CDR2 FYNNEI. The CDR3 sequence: CASSLLYEQYF. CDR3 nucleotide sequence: TGTGCCAGCAGCCTCCTTTACGAGCAGTACTTC.

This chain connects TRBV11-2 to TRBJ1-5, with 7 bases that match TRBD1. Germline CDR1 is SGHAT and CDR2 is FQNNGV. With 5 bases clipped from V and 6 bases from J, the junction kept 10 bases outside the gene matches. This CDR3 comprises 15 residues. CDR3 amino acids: CASSRGMAGGQPQHF. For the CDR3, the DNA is TGTGCCAGCAGCAGGGGGATGGCAGGGGGTCAGCCCCAGCATTTT.

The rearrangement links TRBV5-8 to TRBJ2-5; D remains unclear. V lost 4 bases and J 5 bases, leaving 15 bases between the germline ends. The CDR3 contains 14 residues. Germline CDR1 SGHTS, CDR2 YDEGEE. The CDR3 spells CASSPARQRETQYF. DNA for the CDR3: TGTGCCAGCAGCCCGGCCCGGCAAAGGGAGACCCAGTACTTC.

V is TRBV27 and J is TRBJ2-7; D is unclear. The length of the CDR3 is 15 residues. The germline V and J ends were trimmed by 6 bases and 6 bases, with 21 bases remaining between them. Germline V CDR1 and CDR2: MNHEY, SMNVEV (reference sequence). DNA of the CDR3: TGTGCCAGCAGCCTTTACATAACTTTCGAGCGCGAGCAGTACTTC. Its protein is CASSLYITFEREQYF.

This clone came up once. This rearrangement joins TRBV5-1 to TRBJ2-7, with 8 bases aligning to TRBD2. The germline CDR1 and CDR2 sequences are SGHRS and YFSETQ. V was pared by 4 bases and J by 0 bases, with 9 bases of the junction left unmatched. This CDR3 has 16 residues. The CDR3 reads CASSHGVAGTSYEQYF. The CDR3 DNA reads TGCGCCAGCAGCCACGGGGTAGCGGGAACCTCCTACGAGCAGTACTTC.

For the CDR3, the DNA is TGTGCCAGCAGTTACTCCCCAGGGGGCGAAGACGAGCAGTACTTC. Translation: CASSYSPGGEDEQYF. This chain uses TRBV6-5 with TRBJ2-7; 8 bases align to TRBD1. The V gene end was trimmed by 0 bases and the J gene end by 5 bases; junction bases not matched to a gene: 6. The V gene's germline CDR1 is MNHEY and CDR2 SVGAGI. This CDR3 contains 15 residues.

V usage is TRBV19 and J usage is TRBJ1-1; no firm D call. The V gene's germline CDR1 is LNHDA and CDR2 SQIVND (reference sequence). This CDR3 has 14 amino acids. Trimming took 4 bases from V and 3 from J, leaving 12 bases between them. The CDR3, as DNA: TGTGCCAGTAGTAGTGCAGAGCTCTACACTGAAGCTTTCTTT. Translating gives CASSSAELYTEAFF.

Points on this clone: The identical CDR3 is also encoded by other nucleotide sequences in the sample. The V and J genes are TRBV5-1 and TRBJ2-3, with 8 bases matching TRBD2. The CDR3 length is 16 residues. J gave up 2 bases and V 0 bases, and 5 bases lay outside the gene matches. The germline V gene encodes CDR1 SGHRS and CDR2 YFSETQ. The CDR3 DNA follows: TGCGCCAGCAGCTTGGTTAGCGGGGCGTCCACAGATACGCAGTATTTT. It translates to CASSLVSGASTDTQYF.

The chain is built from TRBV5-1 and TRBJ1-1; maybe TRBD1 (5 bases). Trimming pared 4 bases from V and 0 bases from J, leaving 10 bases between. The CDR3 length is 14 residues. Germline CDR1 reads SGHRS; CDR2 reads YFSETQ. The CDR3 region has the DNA TGCGCCAGCAGCCAGGGACGGATGAACACTGAAGCTTTCTTT. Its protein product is CASSQGRMNTEAFF.

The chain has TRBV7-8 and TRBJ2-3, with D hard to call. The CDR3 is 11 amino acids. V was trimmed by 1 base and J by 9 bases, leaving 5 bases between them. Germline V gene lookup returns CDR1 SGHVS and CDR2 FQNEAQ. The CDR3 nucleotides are TGTGCCAGCAGCTTAGAGCTAACGCAGTATTTT. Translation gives CASSLELTQYF.

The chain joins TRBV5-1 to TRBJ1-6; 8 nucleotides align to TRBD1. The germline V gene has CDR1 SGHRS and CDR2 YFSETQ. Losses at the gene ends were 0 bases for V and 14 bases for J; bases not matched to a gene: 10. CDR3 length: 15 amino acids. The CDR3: CASSLAGQGWSSLHF. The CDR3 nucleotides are TGCGCCAGCAGCTTGGCCGGACAGGGTTGGAGTTCCCTCCACTTT.